This T cell receptor (beta chain) was retrieved from a study of memory CD4+ T cells and cytomegalovirus serostatus. V lost 6 bases to trimming and J lost 0 bases, with 13 bases between them. CDR1 MGHRA and CDR2 YSYEKL come from the germline V gene. The CDR3 is 15 amino acids. Single viable CD3+CD4+CD8-CD45RO+ cells were sorted as the memory CD4+ T cells. Serum IgG to CMV pp150, pp28, p38 and p52 defined serostatus. With regard to this clone: Its matching antigen is unknown.

Study conclusions and caveats: Suggested: most of the CMV-linked TCR signature lies in CD4+ memory cells.

The assay was immunoSEQ multiplex PCR, and TCRdb's table has in-frame clones only and misses some. The repertoire consists of about 60,000 clones, with roughly 85% occurring once and the leading ten covering just under 0.5%. Sequenced input: memory CD4+ T cells from blood. This TCR was sampled from an adult in good health and CMV-seronegative. Some clones in this sample may be carry-over from other donors' samples. The chain uses TRBV4-1 and TRBJ2-3; no definite D call. CDR3 DNA sequence: TGCGCCAGCAGGATTCGAGCGACTAGCACAGATACGCAGTATTTT. Its translation: CASRIRATSTDTQYF.